This T cell receptor beta chain was retrieved from a study of T cell changes during pregnancy in multiple sclerosis (dated by TCRdb to the late 2010s). As for the study more broadly: In women with multiple sclerosis, the researchers looked at how the T cell repertoire shifted as pregnancy progressed.

The CDR1 and CDR2 encoded by the germline V gene (reference sequence) are GTSNPN and SVGIG. CDR3 length: 12 amino acids, cysteine to phenylalanine. Here the CDR3 DNA is all that survives: 36 bases in frame from base 1. The germline ends are 9 bases apart after V is trimmed by 8 bases and J by 1 base. Library prep was done by the immunoSEQ multiplex PCR assay. The table was pulled from immuneACCESS by TCRdb, which kept in-frame rearrangements only. Such tables lose some clones; where checked, under half of the loss comes from unresolved V genes, and the rest has no known cause. The sample yields 57,000 or so clones; approximately 90% were counted once. The ten most abundant clones make up about 3.7% of the sample. In the case of this clone: Its antigen specificity is not known. Base-call qualities are not available, and no considerably larger clone is one nucleotide away.

The sequenced sample was peripheral blood, obtained after pregnancy. The chain couples TRBV30 to TRBJ2-1; the D gene is perhaps TRBD2, on 6 matching bases. The sequence was obtained from a female donor in good health, enrolled as a control in a pregnancy study. This receptor carries the CDR3 CAGGRSYNEQFF. The DNA sequence reads TGTGCCGGGGGGAGGTCCTACAATGAGCAGTTCTTC.